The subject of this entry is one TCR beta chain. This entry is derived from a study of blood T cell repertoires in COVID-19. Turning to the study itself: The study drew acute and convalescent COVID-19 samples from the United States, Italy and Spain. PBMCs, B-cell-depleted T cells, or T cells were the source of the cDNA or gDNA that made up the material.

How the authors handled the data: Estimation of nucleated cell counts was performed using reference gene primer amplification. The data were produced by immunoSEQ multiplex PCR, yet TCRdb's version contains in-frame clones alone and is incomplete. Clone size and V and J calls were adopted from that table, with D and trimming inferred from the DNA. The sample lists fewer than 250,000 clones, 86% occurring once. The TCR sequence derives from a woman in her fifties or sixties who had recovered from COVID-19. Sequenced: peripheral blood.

The CDR3 here is CASSTVGDTASPLHF. The CDR3, as DNA: TGTGCCAGCAGCACCGTCGGGGATACCGCTTCACCCCTCCACTTT. The chain has TRBV3-1 (or the pseudogene TRBV3-2) and TRBJ1-6; no definite D call. Per the germline V gene, CDR1 is LGHDT and CDR2 is YNNKEL (reference sequence). The V and J ends lost 5 bases and 9 bases respectively, with 17 bases between them. The CDR3 covers 15 residues.